This TCR beta chain was observed in a study of T cells in Graves' hyperthyroidism and ophthalmopathy. The study, taken as a whole, reports: The authors' 13 V-J model separated ophthalmopathy from stable hyperthyroidism.

In the case of this clonotype: Its antigen is still unknown.

Template material for amplifying TCR beta CDR3 regions consisted of RNA transcripts. The HTBI primer set served for first-round RT-PCR of the TCR CDR3. TCRdb recomputed calls from the multiplex PCR reads with MiXCR, one row per CDR3 protein. The sample lists over 500,000 distinct CDR3 sequences, more than 15% occurring once. The CDR3 consists of 15 residues. Germline lookup yields CDR1 LGHNA and CDR2 YSLEER. V shed 1 base and J shed 7 bases, with 16 bases lying between them. Sequenced input: blood. The rearrangement links TRBV4-3 to TRBJ1-2; D is ambiguous. The clonotype was recovered from a woman between 18 and 29 years old with Graves' ophthalmopathy. CDR3 nucleotides: TGCGCCAGCAGCCAAGGTCGTGGGGTTTTAAGTGGCTACACCTTC. This translates into CASSQGRGVLSGYTF.